Each of the 21 T cell receptor beta chains below was sequenced from the same sample in a study of cytomegalovirus exposure and HLA in healthy donors. The PCR used 60 Vbeta and 13 Jbeta primers. The repertoire was sequenced with immunoSEQ multiplex PCR; TCRdb's copy has only in-frame clones and lacks some. The data hold about 280,000 clones, with around 90% observed a single time. The sample comprised PBMCs. These receptors originate from a woman between 18 and 29 years old in good health and CMV-seronegative.

This clone was observed once. In the same sample, other DNA sequences code for this CDR3. V gene TRBV30 combines with J gene TRBJ1-1; D remains ambiguous. The CDR3 consists of 12 residues. V lost 5 bases and J lost 1, with 8 bases in between. Per germline, CDR1 GTSNPN and CDR2 SVGIG (reference sequence). CDR3: CAWGQKNTEAFF. The CDR3 DNA is TGTGCCTGGGGGCAAAAGAACACTGAAGCTTTCTTT.

V usage is TRBV5-1 and J usage is TRBJ2-2; D is perhaps TRBD1 (5 bases). The CDR3 length is 14 residues. Trimming removed 0 bases at V and 7 bases at J, with 10 bases between. Germline lookup yields CDR1 SGHRS and CDR2 YFSETQ. This CDR3 is CASSLGVDSGELFF. As DNA, the CDR3 is TGCGCCAGCAGCTTGGGAGTAGACAGCGGGGAGCTGTTTTTT.

The chain recombines TRBV9 with TRBJ2-7; maybe TRBD2 (5 bases). Germline CDR1 and CDR2: SGDLS and YYNGEE. Trimming pared 1 base from V and 6 bases from J, leaving 17 bases between. The length of the CDR3 is 15 residues. The CDR3 nucleotides are TGTGCCAGCAGCGTATACCCGGACTCCTCCGGCGAGCAGTACTTC. It encodes CASSVYPDSSGEQYF. The full variable domain, its missing parts supplied by reference TRBV9 and TRBJ2-7, is DSGVTQTPKHLITATGQRVTLRCSPRSGDLSVYWYQQSLDQGLQFLIQYYNGEERAKGNILERFSAQQFPDLHSELNLSSLELGDSALYFCASSVYPDSSGEQYFGPGTRLTVT.

The V call is TRBV5-5, the J call TRBJ2-7; D may be TRBD2 (5 bases). This CDR3 region has 15 residues. V was shortened by 1 base and J by 2 bases, with 13 bases between the two germline ends. Per germline, CDR1 SGHKS and CDR2 YYEKEE (reference sequence). CDR3 sequence (DNA): TGTGCCAGCAGCTTGATCGAGGGAGACCCCTACGAGCAGTACTTC. This sequence encodes CASSLIEGDPYEQYF.

This chain joins TRBV5-1 and TRBJ2-7; TRBD1 matches at 7 bases. V gave up 4 bases and J gave up 4 bases; unmatched junction bases: 5. Looked up from germline, CDR1 is SGHRS and CDR2 is YFSETQ. The CDR3 is 13 residues long. CDR3 coding DNA: TGCGCCAGCAGCCTGGGACAGAGATACGAGCAGTACTTC. Its protein is CASSLGQRYEQYF.

The chain recombines TRBV5-1 with TRBJ1-1; tentative D call: TRBD1 (5 bases). The CDR3 sequence is 15 residues long. Germline CDR1 is SGHRS and CDR2 is YFSETQ. The ends were cut back, 0 bases at V and 2 bases at J, with 11 bases in the middle. This chain's CDR3 is CASSLEGVKNTEAFF. CDR3 nucleotides: TGCGCCAGCAGCTTGGAAGGGGTCAAAAACACTGAAGCTTTCTTT.

DNA for the CDR3: TGCAGCGTTGAACTGGCGGGGGTCACAGATACGCAGTATTTT. Translated: CSVELAGVTDTQYF. The V call is TRBV29-1, the J call TRBJ2-3; 7 nucleotides line up with TRBD2. This CDR3 comprises 14 residues. The J segment lost 2 bases and the V segment lost 2 bases, leaving 4 bases of the junction unmatched. CDR1 and CDR2 (germline): SQVTM, ANQGSEA.

V and J are TRBV7-3 and TRBJ1-2; D may be TRBD1 (6 bases). This CDR3 region has 12 residues. Between the trimmed V and J ends, which lost 4 bases and 4 bases, there was a span of 7 bases. Per germline, CDR1 SGHTA and CDR2 FQGTGA. This CDR3 reads CASSYRAYGYTF. CDR3 DNA sequence: TGTGCCAGCAGCTACAGGGCCTATGGCTACACCTTC. The whole variable domain, filled in from reference TRBV7-3 and TRBJ1-2, reads GAGVSQTPSNKVTEKGKYVELRCDPISGHTALYWYRQSLGQGPEFLIYFQGTGAADDSGLPNDRFFAVRPEGSVSTLKIQRTERGDSAVYLCASSYRAYGYTFGSGTRLTVV.

This sequence joins TRBV7-2 and TRBJ2-6; 7 positions agree with TRBD2. The CDR3 has 17 amino acids. The J segment lost 1 base and the V segment lost 0 bases, leaving 3 bases of the junction unmatched. Germline CDR1 SGHTA, CDR2 FQGNSA. CDR3 bases: TGTGCCAGCAGCTTAGCGGGGGGGAAATCTGGGGCCAACGTCCTGACTTTC. Translating gives CASSLAGGKSGANVLTF.

The rearrangement uses TRBV19 and TRBJ1-5; 7 positions match TRBD1. This CDR3 has 16 amino acids. The V gene end was trimmed by 6 bases and the J gene end by 7 bases; junction bases not matched to a gene: 15. Germline CDR1 is LNHDA and CDR2 is SQIVND (reference sequence). The CDR3 DNA reads TGTGCCAGTAGCCCCACCGGACAGGACGTGAGGCAGCCCCAGCATTTT. Translation: CASSPTGQDVRQPQHF.

This rearrangement joins TRBV10-3 to TRBJ1-5; a weak D match, TRBD1 (5 bases). The CDR3 has 16 residues. V was clipped by 0 bases and J by 0 bases, with 9 bases between them. The germline V gene encodes CDR1 ENHRY and CDR2 SYGVKD. This CDR3 is CAISESVGGSNQPQHF. CDR3 nucleotides: TGTGCCATCAGTGAGTCGGTCGGGGGTAGCAATCAGCCCCAGCATTTT.

This sequence joins TRBV19 and TRBJ2-1; tentative D call: TRBD1 (5 bases). The CDR3 spans 14 residues. V gave up 7 bases and J gave up 9 bases, with 19 bases separating them. CDR1 LNHDA and CDR2 SQIVND come from the germline V gene (reference sequence). The CDR3 sequence is CASKTEDDKVEQFF. For the CDR3, the DNA is TGTGCCAGTAAGACAGAGGACGACAAGGTTGAGCAGTTCTTC.

The V gene is TRBV7-8, the J gene TRBJ1-2; D is unclear. V dropped 4 bases and J dropped 4 bases, with 22 bases sitting between them. Germline V CDR1 and CDR2: SGHVS, FQNEAQ. CDR3 length: 17 amino acids. CDR3 bases: TGTGCCAGCAGCTCTGATTTACGGAGATCCCTGGGCTATGGCTACACCTTC. This encodes CASSSDLRRSLGYGYTF. The full variable domain, its missing parts supplied by reference TRBV7-8 and TRBJ1-2, is GAGVSQSPRYKVAKRGQDVALRCDPISGHVSLFWYQQALGQGPEFLTYFQNEAQLDKSGLPSDRFFAERPEGSVSTLKIQRTQQEDSAVYLCASSSDLRRSLGYGYTFGSGTRLTVV.

CDR3 protein: CASNQGGANTIYF. The CDR3, as DNA: TGTGCCAGCAACCAAGGGGGAGCGAACACCATATATTTT. The chain combines TRBV28 with TRBJ1-3; D might be TRBD1 (6 bases). The germline V gene has CDR1 MDHEN and CDR2 SYDVKM. V lost 7 bases and J lost 7, with 14 bases in between. The CDR3 spans 13 residues.

The chain carries TRBV4-1 and TRBJ2-7, with TRBD1 identical over 7 bases. The germline gives CDR1 MGHRA, CDR2 YSYEKL. After removal of 1 base from V and 2 bases from J, the junction contained 5 bases not matched to a gene. This CDR3 is built from 15 residues. The CDR3 coding sequence is TGCGCCAGCAGCCAAGGGCCGGACAGGACCTACGAGCAGTACTTC. Protein sequence: CASSQGPDRTYEQYF.

This clone came up a few times. The chain carries TRBV5-1 and TRBJ2-2; a weak D match, TRBD1 (5 bases). The CDR3 length is 14 residues. V was clipped by 0 bases and J by 7 bases, with 10 bases between them. CDR1 and CDR2 (germline): SGHRS, YFSETQ. CDR3 region: CASSLGPGYGELFF. The CDR3 region has the DNA TGCGCCAGCAGCTTGGGCCCAGGGTACGGGGAGCTGTTTTTT. Combining the CDR3 with reference TRBV5-1 and TRBJ2-2 gives the whole variable domain KAGVTQTPRYLIKTRGQQVTLSCSPISGHRSVSWYQQTPGQGLQFLFEYFSETQRNKGNFPGRFSGRQFSNSRSEMNVSTLELGDSALYLCASSLGPGYGELFFGEGSRLTVL.

This chain uses TRBV2 with TRBJ2-3; unclear D gene. CDR3 length equals 12 residues. The germline V gene has CDR1 SNHLY and CDR2 FYNNEI. V was trimmed by 4 bases and J by 6 bases, leaving 8 bases between them. DNA for the CDR3: TGTGCCAGCAGTGCTAGTATGGATACGCAGTATTTT. Translation: CASSASMDTQYF.

The chain is built from TRBV5-1 and TRBJ2-5; 10 bases match TRBD2. Trimming took 4 bases from V and 5 from J; bases not matched to a gene: 8. The V gene's germline CDR1 is SGHRS and CDR2 YFSETQ. The CDR3 is made up of 15 amino acids. The CDR3 loop reads CASSTGASGGETQYF. The CDR3 DNA sequence: TGCGCCAGCAGCACGGGAGCTAGCGGGGGTGAGACCCAGTACTTC.

The chain joins TRBV7-8 to TRBJ2-7; TRBD1 matches 8 bases. CDR1 and CDR2 from the germline V gene are SGHVS and FQNEAQ. V dropped 7 bases and J dropped 6; count of bases not matched to a gene: 14. CDR3 size: 15 residues. The CDR3 spells CASIISGQGRGEQYF. The CDR3 bases are TGTGCCAGCATTATAAGCGGACAGGGTAGGGGCGAGCAGTACTTC.

The chain employs TRBV5-6 and TRBJ1-2; possible D gene TRBD1, 5 bases. Trimming left V 0 bases short and J 7 bases short, with 16 bases between. CDR3 length equals 15 residues. The germline gives CDR1 SGHDT, CDR2 YYEEEE. The DNA of the CDR3 is TGTGCCAGCAGCTTGGCCTGGGGGGTCGTTTTTGGCTACACCTTC. Translated: CASSLAWGVVFGYTF.

The chain joins TRBV7-9 to TRBJ2-3, with D unclear. V lost 6 bases to trimming and J lost 1 base, with 17 bases between them. The CDR3 loop spans 16 amino acids. Germline V gives CDR1 SEHNR, CDR2 FQNEAQ (reference sequence). This chain's CDR3 is CASRSAETPRTDTQYF. The CDR3 DNA follows: TGTGCCAGCAGGTCGGCGGAGACCCCACGCACAGATACGCAGTATTTT.